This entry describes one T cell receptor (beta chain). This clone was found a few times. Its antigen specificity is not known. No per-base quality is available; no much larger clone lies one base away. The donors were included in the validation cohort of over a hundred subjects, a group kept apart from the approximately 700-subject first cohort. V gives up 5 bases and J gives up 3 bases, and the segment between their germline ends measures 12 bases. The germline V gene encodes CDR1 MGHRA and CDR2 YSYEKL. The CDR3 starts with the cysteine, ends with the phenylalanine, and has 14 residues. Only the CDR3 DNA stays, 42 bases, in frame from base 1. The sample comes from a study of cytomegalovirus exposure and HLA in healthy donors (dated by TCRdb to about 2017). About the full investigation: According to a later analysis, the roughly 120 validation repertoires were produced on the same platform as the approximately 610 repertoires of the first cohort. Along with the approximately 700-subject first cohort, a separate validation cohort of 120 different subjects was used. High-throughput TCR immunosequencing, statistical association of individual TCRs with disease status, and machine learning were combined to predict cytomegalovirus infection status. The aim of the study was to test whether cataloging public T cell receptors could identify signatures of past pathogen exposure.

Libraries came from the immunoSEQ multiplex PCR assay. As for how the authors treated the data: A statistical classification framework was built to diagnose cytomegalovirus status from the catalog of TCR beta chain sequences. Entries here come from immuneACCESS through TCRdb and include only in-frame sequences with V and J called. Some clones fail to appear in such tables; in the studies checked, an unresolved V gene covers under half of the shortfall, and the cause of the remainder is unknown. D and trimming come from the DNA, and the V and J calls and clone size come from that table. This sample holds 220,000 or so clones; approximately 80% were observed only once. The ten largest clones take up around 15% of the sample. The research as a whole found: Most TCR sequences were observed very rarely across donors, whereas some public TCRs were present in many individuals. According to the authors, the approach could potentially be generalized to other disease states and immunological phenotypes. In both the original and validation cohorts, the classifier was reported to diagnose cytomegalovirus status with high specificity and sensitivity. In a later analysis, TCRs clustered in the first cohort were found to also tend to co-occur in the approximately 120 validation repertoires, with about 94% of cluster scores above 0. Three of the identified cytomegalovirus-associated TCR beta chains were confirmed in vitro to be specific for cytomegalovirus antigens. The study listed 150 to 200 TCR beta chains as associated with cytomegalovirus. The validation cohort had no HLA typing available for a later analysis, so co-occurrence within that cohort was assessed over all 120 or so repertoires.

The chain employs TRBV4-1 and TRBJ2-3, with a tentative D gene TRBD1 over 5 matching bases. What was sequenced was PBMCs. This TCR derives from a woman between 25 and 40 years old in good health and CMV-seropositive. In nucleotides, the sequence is TGCGCCAGCAGCACCCAGACAGCGACAGATACGCAGTATTTT. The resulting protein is CASSTQTATDTQYF.